Listed here is a single T cell receptor (beta chain). Documented time point: blood from clinic visit 5 months post-surgery; TSC patient then seizure free. Sequencing was limited to surgery cases with top T cell transcript signatures in brain tissue. Some clones are missing from TCRdb's copy, which holds only in-frame ones; the method was immunoSEQ multiplex PCR. The sample holds 300,000 to 400,000 clones, 93% seen once. These data belong to a study of brain T cells in children with intractable seizures. The sequence derives from a boy under three years old with tuberous sclerosis and intractable seizures. This specimen was peripheral blood, taken about 5 months after surgery.

This CDR3 reads CASSLSQANSPLHF. The CDR3 DNA reads TGTGCCAGCAGTTTAAGCCAGGCGAATTCACCCCTCCACTTT. The chain combines TRBV28 with TRBJ1-6; the D is unclear. The CDR3 extends over 14 amino acids. V lost 2 bases to trimming and J lost 7 bases, with 9 bases between them. The V gene's germline CDR1 is MDHEN and CDR2 SYDVKM.